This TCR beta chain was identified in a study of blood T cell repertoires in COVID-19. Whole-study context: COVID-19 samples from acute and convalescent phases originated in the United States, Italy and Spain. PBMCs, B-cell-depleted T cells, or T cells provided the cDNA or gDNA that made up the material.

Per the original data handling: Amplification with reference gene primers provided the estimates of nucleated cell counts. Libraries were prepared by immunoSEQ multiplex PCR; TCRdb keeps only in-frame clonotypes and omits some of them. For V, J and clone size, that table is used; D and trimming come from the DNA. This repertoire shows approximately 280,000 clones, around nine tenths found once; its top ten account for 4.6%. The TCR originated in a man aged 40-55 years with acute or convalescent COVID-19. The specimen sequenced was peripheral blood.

CDR3 sequence: CASSNRGSHQPQHF. The DNA for the CDR3 is TGTGCCAGTAGTAACAGGGGATCTCATCAGCCCCAGCATTTT. V and J are TRBV19 and TRBJ1-5, with TRBD1 matching over 7 bases. From germline, CDR1 is LNHDA and CDR2 SQIVND (reference sequence). Germline trimming cut 4 bases from V and 5 bases from J; bases unmatched to any gene: 5. The CDR3 has 14 residues.